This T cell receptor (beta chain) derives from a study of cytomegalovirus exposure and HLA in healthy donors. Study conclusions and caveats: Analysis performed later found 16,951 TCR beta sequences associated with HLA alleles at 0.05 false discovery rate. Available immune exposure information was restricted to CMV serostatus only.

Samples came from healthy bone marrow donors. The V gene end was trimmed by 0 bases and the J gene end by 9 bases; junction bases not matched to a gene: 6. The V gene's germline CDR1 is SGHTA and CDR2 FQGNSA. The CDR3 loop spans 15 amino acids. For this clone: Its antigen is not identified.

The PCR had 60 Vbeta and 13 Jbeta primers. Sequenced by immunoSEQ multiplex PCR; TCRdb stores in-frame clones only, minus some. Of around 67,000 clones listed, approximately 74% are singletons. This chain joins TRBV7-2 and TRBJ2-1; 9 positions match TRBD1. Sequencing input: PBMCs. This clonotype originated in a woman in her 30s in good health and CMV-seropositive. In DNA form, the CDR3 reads TGTGCCAGCAGCTTAGCGGACAGGGGAAGGGCTGAGCAGTTCTTC. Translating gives CASSLADRGRAEQFF.